One sample yielded the 9 T cell receptor beta chains listed below, sequenced in a study of T cells after yellow fever vaccination. TCRdb reprocessed the 5' RACE reads with MiXCR, giving one entry per CDR3 protein. The sample consists of 300,000 to 400,000 distinct CDR3 sequences, 8.5% to 9% of them appearing once. Sequenced material: PBMCs, taken on the day of the first yellow fever vaccination. The receptors come from a man younger than 35 who received the YFV17D yellow fever vaccine.

The chain is built from TRBV5-5 and TRBJ2-3; possibly TRBD1 for D (6 bases). This CDR3 is built from 14 residues. Germline V gives CDR1 SGHKS, CDR2 YYEKEE (reference sequence). Deletions cut 2 bases from V and 2 bases from J, with 9 bases between. As DNA, the CDR3 is TGTGCCAGCAGCTTCCAGGGGTACACAGATACGCAGTATTTT. This translates into CASSFQGYTDTQYF.

The chain has TRBV28 and TRBJ1-6; TRBD1 agrees at 7 bases. The junction had 7 bases not matched to a gene; V was cut back by 10 bases and J by 10 bases. Germline CDR1 and CDR2: MDHEN and SYDVKM. The CDR3 consists of 12 residues. The CDR3 DNA follows: TGTGCCACTTGGGACAGACAGTCACCCCTCCACTTT. It specifies CATWDRQSPLHF.

This clonotype was detected a few times. This rearrangement joins TRBV7-6 to TRBJ2-3; D not resolved. The CDR3 length is 14 residues. V lost 1 base and J lost 2, with 7 bases in between. Germline CDR1 SGHVS, CDR2 FNYEAQ. The CDR3 DNA reads as TGTGCCAGCAGCTTAGTTGGCTTCACAGATACGCAGTATTTT. This gives the protein CASSLVGFTDTQYF.

The chain uses TRBV10-3 and TRBJ2-1; D gene ambiguous. Germline loops: CDR1 ENHRY, CDR2 SYGVKD. This CDR3 has 10 amino acids. The V end was cut by 10 bases, the J end by 15 bases, with 16 bases between. The CDR3 protein is CATLGVQPFF. The CDR3 DNA reads TGTGCCACCCTTGGGGTTCAGCCGTTCTTC.

A word on this clonotype: A much larger clonotype is one base distant, so this may be a read error. The gene calls are TRBV5-1 and TRBJ2-7; 9 positions agree with TRBD1. V lost 2 bases, J lost 1 base, and 1 base stayed unmatched. Germline CDR1 SGHRS, CDR2 YFSETQ. This CDR3 comprises 14 residues. CDR3 DNA: TGCGCCAGCAGCTTCGGGACAGGGTCCTACGAGCAGTACGTC. Translating gives CASSFGTGSYEQYV.

There are a few counts of this clonotype. The chain joins TRBV4-1 to TRBJ1-5, with 8 bases fitting TRBD1. The CDR3 has 15 amino acids. J gave up 7 bases and V 4 bases, and 9 bases lay outside the gene matches. Germline assignment: CDR1 MGHRA and CDR2 YSYEKL. CDR3 nucleotides: TGCGCCAGCAGCCCTCCCGGACAGGGACAGCAGCCCCAGCATTTT. Translated: CASSPPGQGQQPQHF.

In this sample, this clonotype turned up many times. The V gene is TRBV11-1, the J gene TRBJ2-3, with TRBD1 identical over 8 bases. Per germline, CDR1 SGHAT and CDR2 FQDESV (reference sequence). V trimming: 2 bases; J trimming: 6 bases; junction bases outside the gene matches: 7. The CDR3 covers 15 residues. The CDR3 sequence is CASSLPRGLGDTQYF. The CDR3 region has the DNA TGTGCCAGCAGCTTACCCAGGGGGCTTGGGGATACGCAGTATTTT.

The V call is TRBV7-3, the J call TRBJ2-3; D uncertain. Looked up from germline, CDR1 is SGHTA and CDR2 is FQGTGA. The CDR3 covers 15 residues. Trimming cost V 4 bases and J 0 bases, with 11 bases left between them. The CDR3 sequence: CASSSNVASTDTQYF. CDR3 nucleotide sequence: TGTGCCAGCAGCTCAAACGTGGCCAGCACAGATACGCAGTATTTT.

This rearrangement joins TRBV5-6 to TRBJ2-3, with D possibly matching TRBD2 (6 bases). CDR3 length: 13 amino acids. Trimming took off 5 bases at V and 10 bases at J, with 17 bases between the two ends. Germline V gene lookup returns CDR1 SGHDT and CDR2 YYEEEE. The CDR3 bases are TGTGCCAGCAGACGAAGTACTAGCATCGCGCAGTATTTT. Translated, it gives CASRRSTSIAQYF.